Listed below are T cell receptor beta chains from one sample, sequenced in a study of T cells in localized non-small cell lung cancer. Sequencing was performed with immunoSEQ multiplex PCR; in TCRdb, only in-frame clones are kept and a portion is missing. Here the sample spans 50,000 or so clones, about three quarters being singletons. This material consisted of PBMCs, taken before any cancer treatment. The receptors here all came from a woman aged 35-75 years with stage II lung adenocarcinoma. Each CDR3 is given with its conserved first and last residue.

v_call: TRBV28; j_call: TRBJ1-2; cdr3_aa: CASSRGEGYTF
v_call: TRBV14; j_call: TRBJ1-1; cdr3_aa: CASSQGTGIMNTEAFF
v_call: TRBV4-3; j_call: TRBJ1-3; cdr3_aa: CASSQGTASSGNTIYF
v_call: TRBV7-8; j_call: TRBJ2-1; cdr3_aa: CASSFRGRFYEQFF
v_call: TRBV6-5; j_call: TRBJ1-2; cdr3_aa: CASSYSNGWRMYGYTF
v_call: TRBV19; j_call: TRBJ1-2; cdr3_aa: CASSIDPAGGYTF
v_call: TRBV10-3; j_call: TRBJ1-6; cdr3_aa: CAISESDIDNSPLHF
v_call: TRBV19; j_call: TRBJ2-3; cdr3_aa: CASSVGRGTDTQYF
v_call: TRBV7-6; j_call: TRBJ1-5; cdr3_aa: CASSLGEGQPQHF
v_call: TRBV6-5; j_call: TRBJ1-2; cdr3_aa: CASSYSELDGDGYTF
v_call: TRBV7-6; j_call: TRBJ1-2; cdr3_aa: CASRRDDNYGYTF
v_call: TRBV6-1; j_call: TRBJ2-3; cdr3_aa: CASRHGGAGTDTQYF
v_call: TRBV10-3; j_call: TRBJ1-3; cdr3_aa: CAISRTGSGNTIYF